The 26 T cell receptor beta chains reported below all come from one sample, sequenced in a study of CD8 T cells in ankylosing spondylitis. General study findings and limits: There was a TCR beta motif, made of eight highly homologous variants, that appeared characteristic of ankylosing spondylitis blood.

These TCRs' antigens remain unknown. TCRdb analysed the 5' RACE reads with MiXCR anew, one entry per CDR3 protein. Here the sample spans some 840,000 distinct CDR3 sequences, about 11% being singletons. Sequencing was performed on blood, either unsorted or a sorted T cell fraction (not recorded which). Receptor source: a male donor with ankylosing spondylitis.

V gene TRBV2 combines with J gene TRBJ2-1; 8 nucleotides line up with TRBD1. Germline CDR1 SNHLY, CDR2 FYNNEI. With V trimmed by 6 bases and J by 6 bases, 10 bases remained unmatched. The CDR3 is 15 amino acids. The CDR3 loop is CASRPTGGGFNEQFF. CDR3 DNA: TGTGCCAGCAGGCCAACAGGGGGTGGGTTCAATGAGCAGTTCTTC.

The rearrangement uses TRBV20-1 and TRBJ2-1; the match to TRBD2 covers 7 bases. The trim removed 3 bases at V and 7 bases at J, leaving 12 bases unmatched. This CDR3 is built from 15 residues. Germline V gene sequence: CDR1 DFQATT, CDR2 SNEGSKA (reference sequence). DNA of the CDR3: TGCAGTGCTAGCCCGACTAGCCTACTGTGGAATGAGCAGTTCTTC. Translating gives CSASPTSLLWNEQFF.

This clonotype showed up just a few times. DNA for the CDR3: TGCGCCAGCAGCCACCCCCTCCGGGGGCAGCGGCGTAATGAGCAGTTCTTC. Translating gives CASSHPLRGQRRNEQFF. This chain joins TRBV5-1 and TRBJ2-1; perhaps D is TRBD1 or TRBD2 (6 bases each). Between the trimmed V and J ends, which lost 4 bases and 7 bases, there was a span of 24 bases. The V gene's germline CDR1 is SGHRS and CDR2 YFSETQ. The CDR3 is 17 amino acids.

V and J are TRBV11-1 and TRBJ2-1; 11 bases line up with TRBD2. The V segment lost 2 bases and the J segment 3 bases; nucleotides outside the gene matches: 9. The CDR3 is made up of 18 amino acids. The V gene's germline CDR1 is SGHAT and CDR2 FQDESV (reference sequence). Here the CDR3 reads CASSLTSRTSGLYNEQFF. In DNA form, the CDR3 reads TGTGCCAGCAGCTTAACTTCGAGGACTAGCGGGCTCTACAATGAGCAGTTCTTC.

A few counts support this clonotype. The rearrangement uses TRBV20-1 and TRBJ1-5; weak D call: TRBD1 (6 bases). Germline V gene sequence: CDR1 DFQATT, CDR2 SNEGSKA (reference sequence). Trimming took off 3 bases at V and 2 bases at J, with 14 bases between the two ends. CDR3 size: 15 residues. CDR3 protein: CSASGLKGGNQPQHF. The CDR3, as DNA: TGCAGTGCTAGCGGCCTAAAGGGGGGCAATCAGCCCCAGCATTTT.

This clonotype was counted between two and nine times. The J gene is TRBJ2-2, the V gene TRBV24-1; D is undetermined. Trimming took 8 bases from V and 5 from J, leaving 11 bases between them. The CDR3 extends over 13 amino acids. Germline CDR1 KGHDR, CDR2 SFDVKD. CDR3 coding DNA: TGTGCCACCATGCGCCTCGGGACCGGGGAGCTGTTTTTT. It specifies CATMRLGTGELFF.

This clonotype was detected a few times. CDR3 DNA: TGTGCCAGCCGGGCAGGAGGGCCCTACGAGCAGTACTTC. Encoded protein: CASRAGGPYEQYF. J is TRBJ2-7 and V is TRBV2, with D possibly TRBD2 on 6 matching bases. CDR3 length: 13 amino acids. Deletions cut 8 bases from V and 2 bases from J, with 13 bases between. Germline CDR1 is SNHLY and CDR2 is FYNNEI.

The chain couples TRBV7-2 to TRBJ2-5, with D possibly being TRBD1 or TRBD2 (5 bases each). CDR1 and CDR2 from the germline V gene are SGHTA and FQGNSA. Trimming removed 5 bases from V and 3 bases from J, with 13 bases in between. The CDR3 is 14 amino acids. This CDR3 reads CASSPRDGKETQYF. In DNA, the CDR3 is TGTGCCAGCAGCCCCCGGGACGGAAAAGAGACCCAGTACTTC. Based on the CDR3 plus reference TRBV7-2 and TRBJ2-5, the full variable domain is GAGVSQSPSNKVTEKGKDVELRCDPISGHTALYWYRQSLGQGLEFLIYFQGNSAPDKSGLPSDRFSAERTGGSVSTLTIQRTQQEDSAVYLCASSPRDGKETQYFGPGTRLLVL.

This chain connects TRBV20-1 to TRBJ2-5; a weak D match, TRBD2 (5 bases). The CDR3 has 13 residues. Germline loops: CDR1 DFQATT, CDR2 SNEGSKA (reference sequence). Trimming took 1 base from V and 5 from J, leaving 11 bases between them. The CDR3 coding sequence is TGCAGTGCTAGAGCCACGGGGTCGGAGACCCAGTACTTC. Protein product: CSARATGSETQYF.

This clonotype was seen a handful of times. This chain joins TRBV6-5 and TRBJ1-5; a possible D gene is TRBD1 (5 bases). Looked up from germline, CDR1 is MNHEY and CDR2 is SVGAGI. The CDR3 loop spans 15 amino acids. The V and J ends lost 0 bases and 5 bases respectively, with 11 bases between them. The CDR3: CASSYSKGVDQPQHF. DNA of the CDR3: TGTGCCAGCAGTTACTCGAAAGGGGTTGATCAGCCCCAGCATTTT.

This chain links TRBV28 with TRBJ2-1; 9 positions agree with TRBD1. CDR1 and CDR2 from the germline V gene are MDHEN and SYDVKM. CDR3 size: 15 residues. The V and J ends lost 6 bases and 4 bases, in that order; junction bases with no gene match: 7. The CDR3 here is CASRGPGQGYNEQFF. The CDR3 nucleotides are TGTGCCAGCAGGGGGCCGGGACAGGGATACAATGAGCAGTTCTTC. Full variable domain (missing parts from reference TRBV28 and TRBJ2-1): DVKVTQSSRYLVKRTGEKVFLECVQDMDHENMFWYRQDPGLGLRLIYFSYDVKMKEKGDIPEGYSVSREKKERFSLILESASTNQTSMYLCASRGPGQGYNEQFFGPGTRLTVL.

The chain combines TRBV7-3 with TRBJ1-2; D is undetermined. The CDR3 is made up of 14 amino acids. CDR1 and CDR2 (germline): SGHTA, FQGTGA. Between the trimmed V and J ends, which lost 2 bases and 9 bases, there was a span of 16 bases. This CDR3 reads CASSLARSGGSYTF. The DNA of the CDR3 is TGTGCCAGCAGCTTAGCCAGGTCCGGTGGAAGCTACACCTTC. Full variable domain (remainder filled in from reference TRBV7-3 and TRBJ1-2): GAGVSQTPSNKVTEKGKYVELRCDPISGHTALYWYRQSLGQGPEFLIYFQGTGAADDSGLPNDRFFAVRPEGSVSTLKIQRTERGDSAVYLCASSLARSGGSYTFGSGTRLTVV.

The chain carries TRBV6-2 or TRBV6-3 and TRBJ2-2; a weak D match, TRBD1 (6 bases). CDR3 size: 12 residues. V shed 11 bases and J shed 7 bases, with 14 bases lying between them. From germline, CDR1 is MNHEY and CDR2 SVGEGT. The CDR3 reads CAGGVRGGELFF. The CDR3 nucleotides are TGTGCCGGAGGTGTCAGGGGCGGGGAGCTGTTTTTT.

A few counts support this clonotype. The chain uses TRBV7-2 and TRBJ2-1; 9 bases match TRBD2. The CDR3 runs to 16 residues. Germline-derived CDR1 and CDR2 are SGHTA and FQGNSA. V trimming: 2 bases; J trimming: 4 bases; junction bases outside the gene matches: 6. This CDR3 is CASSLRGGRAYNEQFF. The CDR3 DNA reads as TGTGCCAGCAGCTTACGGGGCGGGAGGGCTTACAATGAGCAGTTCTTC.

This clonotype was seen only a few times. This chain joins TRBV9 and TRBJ2-2; 9 bases match TRBD2. The J segment lost 4 bases and the V segment lost 0 bases, leaving 4 bases of the junction unmatched. The CDR3 is made up of 16 amino acids. Germline V gene sequence: CDR1 SGDLS, CDR2 YYNGEE. This CDR3 is CASSVGAGGGTGELFF. DNA for the CDR3: TGTGCCAGCAGCGTAGGAGCGGGAGGAGGCACCGGGGAGCTGTTTTTT.

This clonotype has at least ten counts. The chain employs TRBV9 and TRBJ1-3; D unclear. Trimming took 2 bases from V and 6 from J, leaving 9 bases between them. This CDR3 is built from 13 residues. Germline loops: CDR1 SGDLS, CDR2 YYNGEE. The CDR3 nucleotides read TGTGCCAGCAGCGTTGGAACAGTAAACACCATATATTTT. Its translation: CASSVGTVNTIYF.

This clonotype was counted only a few times. The rearrangement joins TRBV6-1 to TRBJ1-4; D call uncertain. The CDR3 is made up of 15 amino acids. V was clipped by 6 bases and J by 0 bases, with 11 bases between them. CDR1 and CDR2 (germline): MNHNS, SASEGT. This chain's CDR3 is CASRDWGATNEKLFF. The CDR3 DNA reads TGTGCCAGCAGAGATTGGGGAGCAACTAATGAAAAACTGTTTTTT.

The chain combines TRBV6-5 with TRBJ2-5, with 7 bases that match TRBD1. Trimming cost V 4 bases and J 3 bases; bases outside gene matches: 8. Germline values: CDR1 MNHEY, CDR2 SVGAGI. This CDR3 has 15 amino acids. The CDR3 region is CASSFTPGQEETQYF. The DNA of the CDR3 is TGTGCCAGCAGTTTTACCCCCGGACAGGAAGAGACCCAGTACTTC.

The chain combines TRBV6-2 or TRBV6-3 with TRBJ2-7; D is unclear. V lost 7 bases to trimming and J lost 2 bases, with 15 bases between them. CDR3 length: 14 residues. Germline CDR1 and CDR2: MNHEY and SVGEGT. CDR3 protein: CASKTGGRAYEQYF. The CDR3 DNA follows: TGTGCCAGCAAGACCGGCGGCAGAGCCTACGAGCAGTACTTC.

The chain employs TRBV20-1 and TRBJ2-5; possibly TRBD2 for D (6 bases). Germline CDR1 reads DFQATT; CDR2 reads SNEGSKA (reference sequence). The CDR3 contains 14 residues. Trimming cost V 3 bases and J 4 bases, with 15 bases left between them. The CDR3 spells CSARGAGRRETQYF. Here the CDR3 DNA reads TGCAGTGCTAGGGGTGCGGGGAGGCGAGAGACCCAGTACTTC.

This clonotype was counted a few times. V and J are TRBV18 and TRBJ2-3; no firm D call. Per germline, CDR1 KGHSH and CDR2 LQKENI. Trimming removed 3 bases at V and 2 bases at J, with 6 bases between. The CDR3 is 13 amino acids. The CDR3 sequence: CASSPPPTDTQYF. For the CDR3, the DNA is TGTGCCAGCTCACCTCCACCCACAGATACGCAGTATTTT.

This clonotype was counted at least ten times. The genes are TRBV24-1 and TRBJ2-3; D ambiguous. Germline-derived CDR1 and CDR2 are KGHDR and SFDVKD. Trimming shortened V by 2 bases and J by 0 bases, and 2 bases separated the two germline ends. CDR3 length: 13 residues. CDR3 sequence reads: CATSDSSTDTQYF. CDR3 nucleotides: TGTGCCACCAGTGATTCTAGCACAGATACGCAGTATTTT.

The V gene is TRBV6-2 or TRBV6-3, the J gene TRBJ2-7, with 7 bases identical to TRBD1. The J segment lost 3 bases and the V segment lost 6 bases, leaving 11 bases of the junction unmatched. CDR1 MNHEY and CDR2 SVGEGT come from the germline V gene. The CDR3 is 15 residues long. This CDR3 is CASSVDRLEFYEQYF. The CDR3 coding sequence is TGTGCCAGCAGCGTGGACAGGCTGGAATTCTACGAGCAGTACTTC.

This clonotype turned up a few times. This sequence joins TRBV7-2 and TRBJ2-5; D perhaps matches TRBD1 (6 bases). Germline V gene sequence: CDR1 SGHTA, CDR2 FQGNSA. The CDR3 has 13 amino acids. Trimming left V 3 bases short and J 9 bases short, with 14 bases between. CDR3 in amino acids: CASSFTGSRAQYF. CDR3 DNA: TGTGCCAGCAGCTTTACAGGGTCCAGGGCCCAGTACTTC.

V usage is TRBV9 and J usage is TRBJ2-6; D gene uncertain. The V gene lost 4 bases and the J gene lost 1 base, with 18 bases spanning the gap. The CDR3 totals 18 residues. Germline V lookup: CDR1 SGDLS, CDR2 YYNGEE. In nucleotides, the CDR3 is TGTGCCAGCAGCCCCCCGACAAACCCTGGGTCTGGGGCCAACGTCCTGACTTTC. It yields the protein CASSPPTNPGSGANVLTF.

This clonotype has at least ten counts. The V gene is TRBV5-1, the J gene TRBJ1-2; a possible D gene is TRBD1 (5 bases). Trimming pared 0 bases from V and 8 bases from J, leaving 11 bases between. The CDR3 contains 13 residues. CDR1 and CDR2 from the germline V gene are SGHRS and YFSETQ. The CDR3, as DNA: TGCGCCAGCAGCTTGGCGGGGGACCAGGGCTACACCTTC. Translating gives CASSLAGDQGYTF.